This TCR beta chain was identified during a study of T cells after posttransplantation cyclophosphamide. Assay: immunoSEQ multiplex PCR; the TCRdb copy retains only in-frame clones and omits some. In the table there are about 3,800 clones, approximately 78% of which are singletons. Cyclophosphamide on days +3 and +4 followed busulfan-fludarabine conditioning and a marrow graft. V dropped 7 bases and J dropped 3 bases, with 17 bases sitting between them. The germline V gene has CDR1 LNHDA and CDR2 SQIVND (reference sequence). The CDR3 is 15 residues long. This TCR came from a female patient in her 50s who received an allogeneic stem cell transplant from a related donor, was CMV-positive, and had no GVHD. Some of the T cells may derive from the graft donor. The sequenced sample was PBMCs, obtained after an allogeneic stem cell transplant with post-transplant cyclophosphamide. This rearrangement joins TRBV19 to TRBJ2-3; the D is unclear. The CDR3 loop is CASTTVLAWTDTQYF. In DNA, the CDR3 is TGTGCCAGTACTACGGTATTAGCCTGGACAGATACGCAGTATTTT.